The present T cell receptor beta chain was sequenced within a study of cytomegalovirus exposure and HLA in healthy donors. 13 Jbeta primers and 60 Vbeta primers were used for the PCR. TCRdb's copy holds only in-frame clones and misses some; the assay was immunoSEQ multiplex PCR. The sample includes about 190,000 clones, 85% of them seen just once. The V gene lost 6 bases and the J gene lost 12 bases, with 20 bases spanning the gap. The germline gives CDR1 MDHEN, CDR2 SYDVKM. The CDR3 contains 13 residues. The chain employs TRBV28 and TRBJ1-2, with D possibly being TRBD1 (5 bases). Source material: PBMCs. The clonotype originates from a boy aged 2 to 10 in good health and CMV-seronegative. The CDR3 region is CASSLPRQTQNTF. As DNA, the CDR3 is TGTGCCAGCAGCCTCCCAAGACAGACCCAGAACACCTTC.